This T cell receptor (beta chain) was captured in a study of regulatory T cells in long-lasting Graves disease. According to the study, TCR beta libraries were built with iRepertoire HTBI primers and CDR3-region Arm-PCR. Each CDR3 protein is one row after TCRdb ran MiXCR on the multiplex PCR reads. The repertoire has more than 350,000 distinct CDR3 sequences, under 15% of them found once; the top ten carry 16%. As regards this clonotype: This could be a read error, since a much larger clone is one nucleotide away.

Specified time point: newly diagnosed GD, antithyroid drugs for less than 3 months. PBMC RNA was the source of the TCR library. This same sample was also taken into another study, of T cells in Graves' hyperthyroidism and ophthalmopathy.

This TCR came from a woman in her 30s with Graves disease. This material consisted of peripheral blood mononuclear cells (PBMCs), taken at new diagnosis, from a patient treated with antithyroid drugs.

The CDR3 loop reads CASGLTPTYEQYF. Written as DNA, the CDR3 is TGTGCCAGCGGCCTCACTCCTACCTACGAGCAGTACTTC. V and J are TRBV27 and TRBJ2-7; D gene uncertain. This CDR3 is 13 amino acids long. Germline assignment: CDR1 MNHEY and CDR2 SMNVEV (reference sequence). Trimming left V 8 bases short and J 2 bases short, with 13 bases between.